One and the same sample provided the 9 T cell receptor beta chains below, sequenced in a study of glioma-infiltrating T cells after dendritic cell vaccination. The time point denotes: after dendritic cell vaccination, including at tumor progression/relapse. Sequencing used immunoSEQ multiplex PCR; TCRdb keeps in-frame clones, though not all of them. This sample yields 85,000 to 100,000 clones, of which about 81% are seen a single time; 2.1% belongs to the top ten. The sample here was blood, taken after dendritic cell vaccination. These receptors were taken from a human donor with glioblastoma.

CDR3 sequence (DNA): TGTGCCAGCAGCTTCGCGGGGTCCTCCTACAATGAGCAGTTCTTC. This codes for CASSFAGSSYNEQFF. The gene calls are TRBV7-3 and TRBJ2-1, with D possibly matching TRBD2 (6 bases). Germline assignment: CDR1 SGHTA and CDR2 FQGTGA. CDR3 length: 15 amino acids. V was cut by 3 bases and J by 0 bases, with 9 bases left in between.

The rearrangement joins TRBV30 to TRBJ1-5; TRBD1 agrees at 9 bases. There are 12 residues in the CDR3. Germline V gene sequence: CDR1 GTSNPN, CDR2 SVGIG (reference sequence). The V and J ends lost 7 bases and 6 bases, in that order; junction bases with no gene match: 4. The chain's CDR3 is CASGTGSQPQHF. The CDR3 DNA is TGTGCCTCTGGGACAGGGAGTCAGCCCCAGCATTTT.

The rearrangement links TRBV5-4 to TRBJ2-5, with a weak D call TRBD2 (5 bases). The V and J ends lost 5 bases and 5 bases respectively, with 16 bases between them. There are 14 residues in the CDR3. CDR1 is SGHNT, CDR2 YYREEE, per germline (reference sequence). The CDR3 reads CASRDPTSGETQYF. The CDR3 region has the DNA TGTGCCAGCAGGGATCCTACTAGTGGGGAGACCCAGTACTTC. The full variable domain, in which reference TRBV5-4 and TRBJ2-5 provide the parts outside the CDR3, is ETGVTQSPTHLIKTRGQQVTLRCSSQSGHNTVSWYQQALGQGPQFIFQYYREEENGRGNFPPRFSGLQFPNYSSELNVNALELDDSALYLCASRDPTSGETQYFGPGTRLLVL.

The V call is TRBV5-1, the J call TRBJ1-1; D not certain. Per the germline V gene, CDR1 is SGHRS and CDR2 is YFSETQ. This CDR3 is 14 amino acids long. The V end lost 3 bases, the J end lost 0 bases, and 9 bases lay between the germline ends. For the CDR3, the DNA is TGCGCCAGCAGCTCACTAACAATGAACACTGAAGCTTTCTTT. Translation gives CASSSLTMNTEAFF.

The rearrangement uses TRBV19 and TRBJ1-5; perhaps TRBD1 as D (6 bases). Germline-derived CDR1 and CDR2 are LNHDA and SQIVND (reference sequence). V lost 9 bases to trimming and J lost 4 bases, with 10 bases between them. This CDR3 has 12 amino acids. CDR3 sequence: CARRTANQPQHF. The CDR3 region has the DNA TGTGCCAGACGGACAGCTAATCAGCCCCAGCATTTT.

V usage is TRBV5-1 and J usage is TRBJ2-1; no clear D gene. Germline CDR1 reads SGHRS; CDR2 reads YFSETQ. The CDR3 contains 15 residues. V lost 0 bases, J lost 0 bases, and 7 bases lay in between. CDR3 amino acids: CASSLESGSYNEQFF. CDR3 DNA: TGCGCCAGCAGCTTGGAGTCGGGCTCCTACAATGAGCAGTTCTTC. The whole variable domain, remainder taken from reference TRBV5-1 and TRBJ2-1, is KAGVTQTPRYLIKTRGQQVTLSCSPISGHRSVSWYQQTPGQGLQFLFEYFSETQRNKGNFPGRFSGRQFSNSRSEMNVSTLELGDSALYLCASSLESGSYNEQFFGPGTRLTVL.

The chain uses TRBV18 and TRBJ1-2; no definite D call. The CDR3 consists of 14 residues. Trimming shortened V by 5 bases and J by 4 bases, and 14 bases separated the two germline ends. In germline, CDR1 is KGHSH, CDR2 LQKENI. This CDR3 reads CASSTRERLYGYTF. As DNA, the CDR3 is TGTGCCAGCTCAACCCGGGAGCGGCTCTATGGCTACACCTTC.

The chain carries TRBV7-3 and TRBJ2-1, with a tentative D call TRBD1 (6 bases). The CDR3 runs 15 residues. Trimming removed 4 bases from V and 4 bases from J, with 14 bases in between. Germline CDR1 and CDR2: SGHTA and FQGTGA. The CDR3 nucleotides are TGTGCCAGCAGCTGGGGACAAGGGCCGTACAATGAGCAGTTCTTC. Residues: CASSWGQGPYNEQFF.

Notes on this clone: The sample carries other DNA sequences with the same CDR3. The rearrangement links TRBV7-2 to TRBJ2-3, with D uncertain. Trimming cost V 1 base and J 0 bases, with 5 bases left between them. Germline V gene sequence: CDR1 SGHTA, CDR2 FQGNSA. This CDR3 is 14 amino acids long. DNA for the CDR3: TGTGCCAGCAGCTTAGGGCAGAGCACAGATACGCAGTATTTT. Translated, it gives CASSLGQSTDTQYF.